These 17 T cell receptor beta chains originate from one sample sequenced in a study of monozygotic twins with inflammatory bowel disease. TCRdb reanalyzed the 5' RACE reads and collapses them to one entry per CDR3 protein, without DNA. This listing includes roughly 90,000 distinct CDR3 sequences. The sequenced sample consisted of blood. These receptors all stem from a human donor with ulcerative colitis or Crohn's disease, or a healthy co-twin of an affected twin (not recorded which).

The CDR3 sequence: CASSYRQGANSPLHF. The J gene is TRBJ1-6, the V gene TRBV6-5; TCRdb designates TRBD1, a call that cannot be tested without DNA. Germline V gene sequence: CDR1 MNHEY, CDR2 SVGAGI. The CDR3 loop spans 15 amino acids.

The chain recombines TRBV5-6 with TRBJ2-5; absent DNA, TCRdb's TRBD1 call cannot be checked. Germline-derived CDR1 and CDR2 are SGHDT and YYEEEE. This CDR3 comprises 11 residues. This CDR3 is CASRYRETQYF.

V is TRBV11-2 and J is TRBJ1-5; checking the TCRdb D call of TRBD1 is not possible without DNA. Germline V gene sequence: CDR1 SGHAT, CDR2 FQNNGV. This CDR3 has 13 amino acids. Here the CDR3 reads CASSLALYQPQHF. Using reference TRBV11-2 and TRBJ1-5 for the parts outside the CDR3, the full variable domain is EAGVAQSPRYKIIEKRQSVAFWCNPISGHATLYWYQQILGQGPKLLIQFQNNGVVDDSQLPKDRFSAERLKGVDSTLKIQPAKLEDSAVYLCASSLALYQPQHFGDGTRLSIL.

This chain uses TRBV12-3 or TRBV12-4 with TRBJ2-5; TCRdb selects TRBD2, and the lack of DNA leaves this call unchecked. There are 16 residues in the CDR3. CDR3 residues: CASSFVGLAGEETQYF.

The chain links TRBV5-1 to TRBJ2-5; checking the TCRdb D call of TRBD2 is not possible without DNA. Germline V gene sequence: CDR1 SGHRS, CDR2 YFSETQ. This CDR3 comprises 15 residues. The chain's CDR3 is CASSSGLAGQETQYF.

This chain links TRBV12-3 or TRBV12-4 with TRBJ1-4. This CDR3 has 12 amino acids. The CDR3: CASSLRQLQLFF.

The rearrangement links TRBV7-9 to TRBJ1-5; TCRdb's D gene call, TRBD1, goes unchecked for lack of DNA. The CDR3 covers 16 residues. The germline V gene encodes CDR1 SEHNR and CDR2 FQNEAQ (reference sequence). CDR3 residues: CASSLAIGGPGQPQHF.

The gene calls are TRBV20-1 and TRBJ2-2. The length of the CDR3 is 14 residues. Germline CDR1 DFQATT, CDR2 SNEGSKA (reference sequence). CDR3 region: CSARESTNTGELFF.

The rearrangement uses TRBV20-1 and TRBJ1-4; TCRdb outputs TRBD1, but without DNA this stays unchecked. CDR3 length: 17 residues. Germline CDR1 and CDR2: DFQATT and SNEGSKA (reference sequence). The CDR3 sequence is CSASAQGGGSTNEKLFF.

The CDR3 sequence is CASTNGQGNSPLHF. The chain uses TRBV7-9 and TRBJ1-6; the TCRdb call, TRBD1, lacks DNA for checking. Germline lookup yields CDR1 SEHNR and CDR2 FQNEAQ (reference sequence). The CDR3 runs to 14 residues.

V gene TRBV6-2 or TRBV6-3 combines with J gene TRBJ1-5. Germline V gene sequence: CDR1 MNHEY, CDR2 SVGEGT. CDR3 size: 16 residues. The CDR3 spells CASSYSAGRRDQPQHF.

The chain uses TRBV10-3 and TRBJ1-5; TCRdb reports TRBD1, a call that lacks DNA to check it against. The germline V gene encodes CDR1 ENHRY and CDR2 SYGVKD. This CDR3 contains 17 residues. The CDR3 sequence is CAISGGPTGQLNQPQHF.

The gene calls are TRBV25-1 and TRBJ1-4. The CDR3 contains 15 residues. Looked up from germline, CDR1 is MGHDK and CDR2 is SYGVNS. The CDR3 here is CASSEDRRRDEKLFF. Supplemented by reference TRBV25-1 and TRBJ1-4, the full variable domain reads EADIYQTPRYLVIGTGKKITLECSQTMGHDKMYWYQQDPGMELHLIHYSYGVNSTEKGDLSSESTVSRIRTEHFPLTLESARPSHTSQYLCASSEDRRRDEKLFFGSGTQLSVL.

This chain joins TRBV12-3 or TRBV12-4 and TRBJ1-6. The CDR3 has 14 amino acids. The chain's CDR3 is CASSLGHNNSPLHF.

The chain joins TRBV7-6 to TRBJ2-7; there is no DNA to check the TCRdb D call of TRBD2. Germline CDR1 reads SGHVS; CDR2 reads FNYEAQ. The CDR3 extends over 15 amino acids. CDR3 sequence reads: CASSPQLAGIYEQYF.

The chain carries TRBV18 and TRBJ1-4. The CDR3 runs to 13 residues. Germline-derived CDR1 and CDR2 are KGHSH and LQKENI. CDR3 protein: CASSPQRWEKLFF.

This sequence joins TRBV7-3 and TRBJ2-7; TCRdb names TRBD1, which stays unverified in the absence of DNA. This CDR3 region has 13 residues. CDR1 SGHTA and CDR2 FQGTGA come from the germline V gene. The chain's CDR3 is CASATGNGNEQYF.